These 3 T cell receptor beta chains originate from one sample sequenced in a study of blood T cell repertoires in COVID-19. Some clones are missing from TCRdb's copy, which holds only in-frame ones; the method was immunoSEQ multiplex PCR. The sample has tens of thousands of clones; around 89% are singletons. The sequenced material came from peripheral blood. These receptors all come from a man between 65 and 85 years old with active or convalescent COVID-19.

The chain carries TRBV28 and TRBJ2-7, with 10 bases identical to TRBD2. There are 15 residues in the CDR3. The V segment lost 4 bases and the J segment 4 bases; nucleotides outside the gene matches: 7. Germline V gene lookup returns CDR1 MDHEN and CDR2 SYDVKM. The CDR3 region is CASSSSKAGGYEQYF. CDR3 nucleotides: TGTGCCAGCAGTTCGTCGAAAGCGGGAGGGTACGAGCAGTACTTC.

The V call is TRBV30, the J call TRBJ2-3, with D maybe TRBD1 (5 bases). The ends were cut back, 8 bases at V and 6 bases at J, with 21 bases in the middle. The CDR3 runs 14 residues. Germline V lookup: CDR1 GTSNPN, CDR2 SVGIG (reference sequence). The CDR3 region is CAVTKGQIGDTQYF. The CDR3 coding sequence is TGTGCCGTCACGAAAGGACAAATCGGGGATACGCAGTATTTT.

This chain links TRBV7-8 with TRBJ2-1, with TRBD2 matching 7 bases. The J segment lost 3 bases and the V segment lost 8 bases, leaving 4 bases of the junction unmatched. The CDR3 loop spans 13 amino acids. Germline loops: CDR1 SGHVS, CDR2 FQNEAQ. This CDR3 is CASRREIYNEQFF. The CDR3 nucleotides are TGTGCCAGCCGGCGGGAGATCTACAATGAGCAGTTCTTC.